The rows below give T cell receptor beta chains drawn from one sample of a study of T cell responses to AZD1222 COVID-19 vaccine. TCRdb keeps only in-frame clones here, not all; method: immunoSEQ multiplex PCR. This table holds about 140,000 clones, more than 70% found once. This specimen was peripheral blood, taken on day 0 of AZD1222 vaccination. The source is an adult in good health. Both conserved end residues are part of each CDR3. A D gene is named only where the DNA matches it firmly. Part of the rows lack a size; the others show once, few, many or a class for expanded clones.

j_gene	v_gene	abundance	d_gene	CDR3nt	CDR3aa
TRBJ1-2	TRBV3-1/TRBV3-2	-	-	TGTGCCAGCAGCCAAGGGCAAAGTAACTATGGCTACACCTTC	CASSQGQSNYGYTF
TRBJ2-2	TRBV7-2	-	-	TGTGCCAGCAGTAAAGGACGGAACACCGGGGAGCTGTTTTTT	CASSKGRNTGELFF
TRBJ1-1	TRBV30	once	-	TGTGCCTGGAATGTAGCGGGGAGGAACACTGAAGCTTTCTTT	CAWNVAGRNTEAFF
TRBJ1-4	TRBV24-1	-	-	TGTGCCACCAGCCCAGGACGGTCAACTAATGAAAAACTGTTTTTT	CATSPGRSTNEKLFF
TRBJ2-3	TRBV7-2	-	-	TGTGCCAGCAGCCCACAACCTGGACTTAGCACAGATACGCAGTATTTT	CASSPQPGLSTDTQYF
TRBJ1-2	TRBV27	-	-	TGTGCCAGCAGTCCTACGCGGTACTATGGCTACACCTTC	CASSPTRYYGYTF
TRBJ2-1	TRBV5-6	-	-	TGTGCCAGCAGCTTGGAGCCGACGGGTGAGCAGTTCTTC	CASSLEPTGEQFF
TRBJ2-7	TRBV7-2	-	-	TGTGCCAGCAGCTTGGTCGGGACGGTTGGTCACTACGAGCAGTACTTC	CASSLVGTVGHYEQYF
TRBJ2-2	TRBV7-8	-	-	TGTGCCAGCAGCCGGTACGGAGGGGAGCTGTTTTTT	CASSRYGGELFF
TRBJ2-7	TRBV14	-	-	TGTGCCAGCAGCTTACAGGGTTATTACGGACCAGGGGAGCAGTACTTC	CASSLQGYYGPGEQYF
TRBJ1-2	TRBV27	-	TRBD1	TGTGCCAGCAGTTTTGCAGGGGGCAATGGCTACACCTTC	CASSFAGGNGYTF
TRBJ2-5	TRBV12-5	-	TRBD2	TGTGCTAGTGGTCCTGGGCTAGCGGGTGGGGAGACCCAGTACTTC	CASGPGLAGGETQYF
TRBJ1-1	TRBV5-6	-	-	TGTGCCAGCAGCCGCAGAATGGAGAACACTGAAGCTTTCTTT	CASSRRMENTEAFF
TRBJ2-7	TRBV19	-	-	TGTGCCAGTCGGATTAGTGGGGGGAGCTCCTACGAGCAGTACTTC	CASRISGGSSYEQYF
TRBJ2-2	TRBV27	-	-	TGTGCCAGCAGTCCCAGGATCTTGAACACCGGGGAGCTGTTTTTT	CASSPRILNTGELFF
TRBJ1-1	TRBV9	-	TRBD1	TGTGCCAGCAGCGTAGGAGGGGGCACCCTGAACACTGAAGCTTTCTTT	CASSVGGGTLNTEAFF
TRBJ1-1	TRBV28	-	TRBD1	TGTGCCAGCAGCCAACAGGGGCTGTATGAAGCTTTCTTT	CASSQQGLYEAFF
TRBJ2-2	TRBV12-3/TRBV12-4	-	-	TGTGCCAGCAGTTTACAGATCACCGGGGAGCTGTTTTTT	CASSLQITGELFF
TRBJ1-4	TRBV4-2	-	TRBD1	TGTGCCAGCAGCCAAGTAGGGGGCACTGCGGGTGAAAAACTGTTTTTT	CASSQVGGTAGEKLFF
TRBJ2-3	TRBV13	-	TRBD2	TGTGCCAGCAGCCCCCGACTAGCGAGGACAGATACGCAGTATTTT	CASSPRLARTDTQYF
TRBJ1-2	TRBV5-1	-	-	TGCGCCAGCAGCCGCCAAGGGTTCCCCAACACCTTC	CASSRQGFPNTF
TRBJ1-1	TRBV27	-	-	TGTGCCAGCAGTTTAAGGGCAGGAGGGAACACTGAAGCTTTCTTT	CASSLRAGGNTEAFF
TRBJ2-7	TRBV7-6	-	TRBD1	TGTGCCAGCAGCTTAGGGACCGGGACAGGGCCCTACGAGCAGTACTTC	CASSLGTGTGPYEQYF
TRBJ2-3	TRBV10-3	-	TRBD2	TGTGCCATCAGCCCACTAGCGGGAGTTGGAGATACGCAGTATTTT	CAISPLAGVGDTQYF
TRBJ2-3	TRBV7-3	-	-	TGTGCCAGCAGCTTAATTGTAGGGATGGATACGCAGTATTTT	CASSLIVGMDTQYF